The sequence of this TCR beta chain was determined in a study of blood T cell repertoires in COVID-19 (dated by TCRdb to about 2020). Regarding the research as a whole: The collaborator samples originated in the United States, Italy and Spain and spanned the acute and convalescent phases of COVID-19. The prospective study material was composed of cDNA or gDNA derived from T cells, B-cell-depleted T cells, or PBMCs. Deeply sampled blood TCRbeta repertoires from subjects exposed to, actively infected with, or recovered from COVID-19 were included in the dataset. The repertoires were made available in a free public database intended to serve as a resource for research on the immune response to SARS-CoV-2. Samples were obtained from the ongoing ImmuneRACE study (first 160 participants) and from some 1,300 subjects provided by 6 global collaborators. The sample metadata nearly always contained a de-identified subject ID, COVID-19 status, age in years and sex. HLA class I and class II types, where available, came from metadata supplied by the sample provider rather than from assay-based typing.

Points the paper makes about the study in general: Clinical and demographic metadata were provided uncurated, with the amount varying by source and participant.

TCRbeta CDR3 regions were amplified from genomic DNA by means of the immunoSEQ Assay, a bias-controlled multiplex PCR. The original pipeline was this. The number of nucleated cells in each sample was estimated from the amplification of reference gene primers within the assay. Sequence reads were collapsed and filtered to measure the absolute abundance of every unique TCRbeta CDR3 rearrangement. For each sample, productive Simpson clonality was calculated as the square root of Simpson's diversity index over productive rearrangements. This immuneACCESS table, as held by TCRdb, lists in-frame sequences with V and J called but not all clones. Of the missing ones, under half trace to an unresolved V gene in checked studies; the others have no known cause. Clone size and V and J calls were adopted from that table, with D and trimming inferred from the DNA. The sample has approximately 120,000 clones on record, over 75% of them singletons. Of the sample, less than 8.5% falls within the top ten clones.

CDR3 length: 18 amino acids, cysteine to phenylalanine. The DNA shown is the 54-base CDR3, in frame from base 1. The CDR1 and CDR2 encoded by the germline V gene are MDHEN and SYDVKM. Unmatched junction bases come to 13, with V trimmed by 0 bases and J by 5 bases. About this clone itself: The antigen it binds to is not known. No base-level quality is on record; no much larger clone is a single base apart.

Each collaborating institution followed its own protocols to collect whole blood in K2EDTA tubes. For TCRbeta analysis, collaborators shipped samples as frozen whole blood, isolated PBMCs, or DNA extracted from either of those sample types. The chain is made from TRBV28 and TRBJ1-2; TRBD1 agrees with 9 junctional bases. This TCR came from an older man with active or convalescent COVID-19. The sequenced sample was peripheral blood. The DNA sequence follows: TGTGCCAGCAGTTTATGGAACCCCGGGACAGGGCATTCGTATGGCTACACCTTC. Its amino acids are CASSLWNPGTGHSYGYTF.